This T cell receptor beta chain was found in a study of regulatory T cells in long-lasting Graves disease. Whole-study results and caveats: New patients shared some 970 public clonotypes, fewer than the roughly 2,700 shared by persistent patients.

This clonotype appeared many times. Its antigen is still unknown. Described time point: newly diagnosed GD, antithyroid drugs for less than 3 months. Preparation of the TCR library used RNA extracted from PBMCs. Through Arm-PCR of CDR3 regions and iRepertoire HTBI primers, TCR beta libraries were built. Via MiXCR, TCRdb re-called the multiplex PCR reads, giving one row per CDR3 protein. The sample shows roughly 420,000 distinct CDR3 sequences, around a sixth of them seen only once. This CDR3 comprises 15 residues. Trimming took 0 bases from V and 14 from J, leaving 18 bases between them. Germline assignment: CDR1 SGHDT and CDR2 YYEEEE.

This TCR came from a female donor with Graves disease. V usage is TRBV5-6 and J usage is TRBJ1-6; unclear D gene. Source: peripheral blood mononuclear cells (PBMCs), taken at new diagnosis, from a patient treated with antithyroid drugs. CDR3 nucleotide sequence: TGTGCCAGCAGCTTGGCCGAATCGGATTTTGGAACCCTCCACTTT. Translated: CASSLAESDFGTLHF. The variable domain in full, completed from reference TRBV5-6 and TRBJ1-6, reads DAGVTQSPTHLIKTRGQQVTLRCSPKSGHDTVSWYQQALGQGPQFIFQYYEEEERQRGNFPDRFSGHQFPNYSSELNVNALLLGDSALYLCASSLAESDFGTLHFGNGTRLTVT.